One and the same sample provided the 25 T cell receptor beta chains below, sequenced in a study of persistence of HIV-infected CD4 T cells. Nonspecific anti-CD3/anti-CD28 bead stimulation represents the broad CD4+ T cell repertoire. CD4+ T cells upregulating both CD40 ligand and CD69 were sorted as responding cells. Their recognized antigens are unknown. Sequencing used immunoSEQ version 4 in survey mode. Assay used: immunoSEQ multiplex PCR; TCRdb lists only in-frame clones, some missing. Of 35,000 to 50,000 clones in the sample, approximately 91% were seen once. The input for sequencing was CD4+ T cells sorted from PBMCs after roughly 18-hour stimulation, taken from a patient who received antiretroviral therapy. The receptors were gathered from an adult man with HIV who was CMV-seropositive.

The rearrangement joins TRBV2 to TRBJ1-5, with 8 bases lining up with TRBD1. Unmatched junction bases numbered 5, after V lost 4 bases and J lost 3 bases. Per germline, CDR1 SNHLY and CDR2 FYNNEI. There are 15 residues in the CDR3. Written as DNA, the CDR3 is TGTGCCAGCAGTGCTCAGGGGGCCCCCAATCAGCCCCAGCATTTT. This sequence encodes CASSAQGAPNQPQHF.

This chain links TRBV19 with TRBJ1-1; tentative D call: TRBD1 (6 bases). The V end was cut by 6 bases, the J end by 8 bases, with 10 bases between. The CDR3 has 11 amino acids. Germline-derived CDR1 and CDR2 are LNHDA and SQIVND (reference sequence). CDR3 DNA sequence: TGTGCCAGTAGGTTGAGGGGGGAAGCTTTCTTT. It yields the protein CASRLRGEAFF.

The chain employs TRBV7-9 and TRBJ2-7; tentatively, D is TRBD1 or TRBD2 (5 bases each). Germline CDR1 reads SEHNR; CDR2 reads FQNEAQ (reference sequence). The CDR3 totals 16 residues. The germline V and J ends were trimmed by 1 base and 0 bases, with 13 bases remaining between them. CDR3 protein: CASSLVAGGSSYEQYF. CDR3 nucleotide sequence: TGTGCCAGCAGCTTAGTAGCTGGGGGTAGCTCCTACGAGCAGTACTTC.

The rearrangement uses TRBV5-4 and TRBJ2-7; D call uncertain. This CDR3 has 16 amino acids. The germline V and J ends were trimmed by 0 bases and 3 bases, with 16 bases remaining between them. The germline V gene has CDR1 SGHNT and CDR2 YYREEE (reference sequence). The DNA of the CDR3 is TGTGCCAGCAGCTTGGGATTAGGCCTTAAGATCTACGAGCAGTACTTC. Its protein product is CASSLGLGLKIYEQYF.

This clone appeared a single time. The V and J genes are TRBV30 and TRBJ2-7; maybe TRBD1 (6 bases). Germline V gives CDR1 GTSNPN, CDR2 SVGIG (reference sequence). V shed 2 bases and J shed 2 bases, with 19 bases lying between them. This CDR3 spans 16 amino acids. DNA of the CDR3: TGTGCCTGGAGTATGAGGCTGAGGGACATCACCTACGAGCAGTACTTC. Amino acid sequence: CAWSMRLRDITYEQYF.

The V call is TRBV21-1, the J call TRBJ2-2; TRBD2, as called in the table, went unchecked against the DNA. TRBV21-1 is a pseudogene segment. The CDR3 consists of 15 residues. The CDR3 spells CASSKLRRTPGELFF. CDR3 sequence (DNA): TGTGCCAGCAGCAAATTAAGGCGGACTCCCGGGGAGCTGTTTTTT.

This chain uses TRBV6-4 with TRBJ2-3; the D gene is possibly TRBD2 (6 bases). The V gene's germline CDR1 is MRHNA and CDR2 SNTAGT. Trimming pared 4 bases from V and 1 base from J, leaving 12 bases between. There are 15 residues in the CDR3. The CDR3 sequence: CASSVLASGTDTQYF. The CDR3 DNA is TGTGCCAGCAGTGTCCTGGCTAGCGGCACAGATACGCAGTATTTT.

This clone occurred a few times. The chain is built from TRBV28 and TRBJ1-2; no clear D gene. The CDR3 loop spans 12 amino acids. Germline V gene data show CDR1 as MDHEN and CDR2 as SYDVKM. The V gene lost 7 bases and the J gene lost 8 bases, with 14 bases spanning the gap. The DNA of the CDR3 is TGTGCCAGCAACACCCCAGCCCGCGGCTACACCTTC. Its protein product is CASNTPARGYTF.

This chain uses TRBV6-4 with TRBJ1-2; possible D gene TRBD1, 5 bases. The CDR3 runs to 13 residues. Germline V gene data show CDR1 as MRHNA and CDR2 as SNTAGT. V was shortened by 5 bases and J by 5 bases, with 12 bases between the two germline ends. CDR3 sequence reads: CASSSDSRYGYTF. The CDR3, as DNA: TGTGCCAGCAGTTCCGACAGTCGTTATGGCTACACCTTC.

The chain joins TRBV21-1 to TRBJ2-7; the table gives TRBD1 as D, unverified against the DNA. TRBV21-1 represents a pseudogene. The CDR3 spans 15 residues. The DNA for the CDR3 is TGTGCCAGCAGCCTTTTACGGGACAGGGGATGCGAGCAGTACTTC. Translation: CASSLLRDRGCEQYF.

This chain links TRBV2 with TRBJ2-1, with TRBD2 matching over 7 bases. Germline V lookup: CDR1 SNHLY, CDR2 FYNNEI. The CDR3 consists of 15 residues. Trimming cost V 2 bases and J 7 bases; bases outside gene matches: 8. The CDR3 DNA reads TGTGCCAGCAGTGAACAGGGAGGGGTGTATAATGAGCAGTTCTTC. This sequence encodes CASSEQGGVYNEQFF.

V gene TRBV6-2 or TRBV6-3 combines with J gene TRBJ2-3; D perhaps matches TRBD2 (6 bases). Trimming stripped 5 bases from V and 4 bases from J, with 16 bases between. CDR3 length: 15 residues. Per the germline V gene, CDR1 is MNHEY and CDR2 is SVGEGT. CDR3 DNA: TGTGCCAGCAGTCCCCCATGGGACTGGGCAGATACGCAGTATTTT. Its protein is CASSPPWDWADTQYF.

The CDR3 region has the DNA TGTGCCAGCTCATTTCAACAGGGTAATGATTCACCCCTCCACTTT. It is translated as CASSFQQGNDSPLHF. This chain uses TRBV18 with TRBJ1-6, with a possible D match to TRBD1 (6 bases). Germline CDR1 KGHSH, CDR2 LQKENI. This CDR3 spans 15 amino acids. Deletions cut 5 bases from V and 8 bases from J, with 16 bases between. Full variable domain (missing parts from reference TRBV18 and TRBJ1-6): NAGVMQNPRHLVRRRGQEARLRCSPMKGHSHVYWYRQLPEEGLKFMVYLQKENIIDESGMPKERFSAEFPKEGPSILRIQQVVRGDSAAYFCASSFQQGNDSPLHFGNGTRLTVT.

The CDR3 here is CASRRGAAPYEQYF. The CDR3 DNA follows: TGTGCCAGCAGGCGGGGGGCCGCCCCTTACGAGCAGTACTTC. This chain joins TRBV3-1 (or the pseudogene TRBV3-2) and TRBJ2-7, with 8 positions matching TRBD2. The CDR3 has 14 amino acids. CDR1 is LGHDT and CDR2 is YNNKEL in the germline V gene (reference sequence). The ends lost 6 bases at V and 4 bases at J; junction bases unmatched: 8.

V gene TRBV5-1 combines with J gene TRBJ2-3; D tentatively fits TRBD1 or TRBD2 (5 bases each). The V and J ends lost 0 bases and 0 bases respectively, with 5 bases between them. Germline loops: CDR1 SGHRS, CDR2 YFSETQ. The CDR3 runs 14 residues. The DNA of the CDR3 is TGCGCCAGCAGCTTGGGGGGGAGCACAGATACGCAGTATTTT. This translates into CASSLGGSTDTQYF.

The V gene is TRBV5-1, the J gene TRBJ2-7; D is unresolved. V lost 1 base, J lost 5 bases, and 10 bases lay in between. Germline V gene data show CDR1 as SGHRS and CDR2 as YFSETQ. The CDR3 spans 13 residues. The CDR3 sequence: CASSLLLGNEQYF. CDR3 bases: TGCGCCAGCAGCTTGTTGCTAGGCAACGAGCAGTACTTC.

This clone occurred once. This chain joins TRBV19 and TRBJ1-2; D ambiguous. Germline-derived CDR1 and CDR2 are LNHDA and SQIVND (reference sequence). V gave up 7 bases and J gave up 3 bases, with 12 bases separating them. This CDR3 is 13 amino acids long. CDR3 nucleotides: TGTGCCAGTAATCGAGGAGAGGACTATGGCTACACCTTC. Encoded protein: CASNRGEDYGYTF.

The rearrangement uses TRBV2 and TRBJ2-7; D is possibly TRBD1 or TRBD2 (5 bases each). CDR3 length equals 16 residues. Trimming removed 7 bases at V and 7 bases at J, with 26 bases between. Germline V CDR1 and CDR2: SNHLY, FYNNEI. CDR3 region: CASTKDRDPGLWEQYF. The DNA for the CDR3 is TGTGCCAGCACAAAGGACCGGGACCCCGGCCTTTGGGAGCAGTACTTC.

The V call is TRBV5-5, the J call TRBJ2-3; D remains ambiguous. The CDR3 runs 15 residues. The V end was cut by 0 bases, the J end by 3 bases, with 11 bases between. Germline V CDR1 and CDR2: SGHKS, YYEKEE (reference sequence). CDR3 residues: CASSLGVDWTDTQYF. CDR3 DNA: TGTGCCAGCAGCTTGGGTGTGGATTGGACAGATACGCAGTATTTT.

The rearrangement joins TRBV9 to TRBJ2-3; TRBD2 agrees at 15 bases. Trimming at V came to 3 bases and at J to 4 bases, leaving 6 bases not matched to a gene. Per the germline V gene, CDR1 is SGDLS and CDR2 is YYNGEE. The CDR3 has 17 residues. CDR3 sequence reads: CASSARGLAGGADTQYF. The CDR3 DNA sequence: TGTGCCAGCAGCGCGCGGGGACTAGCGGGGGGCGCAGATACGCAGTATTTT. Full variable domain (outside the CDR3, taken from reference TRBV9 and TRBJ2-3): DSGVTQTPKHLITATGQRVTLRCSPRSGDLSVYWYQQSLDQGLQFLIQYYNGEERAKGNILERFSAQQFPDLHSELNLSSLELGDSALYFCASSARGLAGGADTQYFGPGTRLTVL.

This clone appeared once. The chain carries TRBV5-5 and TRBJ2-1; D is possibly TRBD1 (5 bases). This CDR3 spans 14 amino acids. Germline V gene sequence: CDR1 SGHKS, CDR2 YYEKEE (reference sequence). The ends were cut back, 0 bases at V and 5 bases at J, with 9 bases in the middle. As DNA, the CDR3 is TGTGCCAGCAGCTTGGTCAGGGCGGACAATGAGCAGTTCTTC. This encodes CASSLVRADNEQFF. The variable domain in full, with the rest retrieved from reference TRBV5-5 and TRBJ2-1, is DAGVTQSPTHLIKTRGQQVTLRCSPISGHKSVSWYQQVLGQGPQFIFQYYEKEERGRGNFPDRFSARQFPNYSSELNVNALLLGDSALYLCASSLVRADNEQFFGPGTRLTVL.

The chain recombines TRBV6-1 with TRBJ1-2; D is unresolved. Germline CDR1 and CDR2: MNHNS and SASEGT. Between the trimmed V and J ends, which lost 2 bases and 8 bases, there was a span of 6 bases. CDR3 length: 11 residues. CDR3 sequence: CASSERRGYTF. CDR3 bases: TGTGCCAGCAGTGAAAGGAGGGGCTACACCTTC.

This clone was detected only once. The chain is built from TRBV6-1 and TRBJ1-5; TRBD1 might be the D (6 bases). Germline V gives CDR1 MNHNS, CDR2 SASEGT. The ends were cut back, 4 bases at V and 0 bases at J, with 13 bases in the middle. CDR3 length: 16 residues. The CDR3 loop reads CASSVGTLYSNQPQHF. CDR3 nucleotides: TGTGCCAGCAGTGTCGGGACACTTTATAGCAATCAGCCCCAGCATTTT.

J is TRBJ1-3 and V is TRBV7-6; 8 positions match TRBD1. J gave up 2 bases and V 5 bases, and 2 bases lay outside the gene matches. The CDR3 has 14 residues. From germline, CDR1 is SGHVS and CDR2 FNYEAQ. Written as DNA, the CDR3 is TGTGCCAGCAGCCCGACAGGGGCTGGAAACACCATATATTTT. Its translation is CASSPTGAGNTIYF.

The V and J genes are TRBV5-4 and TRBJ2-1, with 14 positions matching TRBD2. CDR3 size: 16 residues. Germline lookup yields CDR1 SGHNT and CDR2 YYREEE (reference sequence). V gave up 4 bases and J gave up 10 bases; unmatched junction bases: 10. CDR3 in amino acids: CASSPTTSGGAREQFF. The CDR3 region has the DNA TGTGCCAGCAGCCCCACGACTAGCGGGGGGGCTCGGGAGCAGTTCTTC.